What follows are 9 T cell receptor beta chains derived from one specimen sequenced in a study of cytomegalovirus exposure and HLA in healthy donors. The PCR used 60 Vbeta and 13 Jbeta primers. Here immunoSEQ multiplex PCR was the method, and the copy in TCRdb shows in-frame clones only, minus some. The table shows 180,000 or so clones, with roughly 84% occurring only once. The sample consisted of PBMCs. These receptors were obtained from a male donor in good health and CMV-seronegative.

This clone was recorded once. V gene TRBV7-3 combines with J gene TRBJ1-3; D ambiguous. This CDR3 is built from 13 residues. CDR1 is SGHTA and CDR2 is FQGTGA in the germline V gene. V was clipped by 4 bases and J by 10 bases, with 14 bases between them. DNA of the CDR3: TGTGCCAGCAGCTCACCTCCTGCGGGGACCATATATTTT. Translated: CASSSPPAGTIYF.

The chain is built from TRBV19 and TRBJ2-5, with a possible D match to TRBD1 (6 bases). The J call may be incorrect, as the DNA end agrees better with TRBJ2-7. There are 13 residues in the CDR3. Germline lookup yields CDR1 LNHDA and CDR2 SQIVND (reference sequence). CDR3 coding DNA: TGTGCCAGTAGCCCGGGACATAGCTACGAGCAGTACTTC. Translating it yields CASSPGHSYEQYF.

The chain links TRBV7-2 to TRBJ2-2; no clear D. Germline-derived CDR1 and CDR2 are SGHTA and FQGNSA. The germline V and J ends were trimmed by 5 bases and 0 bases, with 13 bases remaining between them. This CDR3 contains 16 residues. The CDR3 spells CASSQRLLTNTGELFF. CDR3 coding DNA: TGTGCCAGCAGCCAGAGACTCCTAACGAACACCGGGGAGCTGTTTTTT. The whole variable domain, remainder taken from reference TRBV7-2 and TRBJ2-2, is GAGVSQSPSNKVTEKGKDVELRCDPISGHTALYWYRQSLGQGLEFLIYFQGNSAPDKSGLPSDRFSAERTGGSVSTLTIQRTQQEDSAVYLCASSQRLLTNTGELFFGEGSRLTVL.

The chain uses TRBV7-2 and TRBJ2-3; 13 bases fit TRBD2. The trim removed 5 bases at V and 2 bases at J, leaving 4 bases unmatched. This CDR3 has 16 residues. Germline CDR1 reads SGHTA; CDR2 reads FQGNSA. CDR3 bases: TGTGCCAGCAGCCAACTAGCGGGAGGGGTCACAGATACGCAGTATTTT. Amino acid sequence: CASSQLAGGVTDTQYF.

The genes are TRBV7-2 and TRBJ2-7, with 7 bases lining up with TRBD1. CDR1 and CDR2 from the germline V gene are SGHTA and FQGNSA. The ends lost 7 bases at V and 7 bases at J; junction bases unmatched: 13. The CDR3 has 14 amino acids. CDR3 DNA sequence: TGTGCCAGCAAGCTGGGGCAGGGGGTGACTGAGCAGTACTTC. Amino acids: CASKLGQGVTEQYF.

This clone occurred a few times. The V gene is TRBV7-9, the J gene TRBJ2-2; the D gene is possibly TRBD1 (6 bases). V lost 0 bases, J lost 6 bases, and 17 bases lay in between. Looked up from germline, CDR1 is SEHNR and CDR2 is FQNEAQ (reference sequence). The CDR3 has 17 amino acids. DNA of the CDR3: TGTGCCAGCAGCTTAGCCGGACAGTGGTTTAGATCCGGGGAGCTGTTTTTT. Translated: CASSLAGQWFRSGELFF.

The chain carries TRBV5-1 and TRBJ2-3, with D tentatively TRBD1 (5 bases). The germline V and J ends were trimmed by 0 bases and 2 bases, with 13 bases remaining between them. CDR3 size: 16 residues. Per the germline V gene, CDR1 is SGHRS and CDR2 is YFSETQ. The CDR3 sequence: CASSLDPTAHTDTQYF. The DNA of the CDR3 is TGCGCCAGCAGCTTGGATCCGACAGCTCACACAGATACGCAGTATTTT.

The CDR3 spells CASSSRQLYTGELFF. The CDR3 DNA reads TGTGCCAGCAGCTCACGACAGTTGTATACCGGGGAGCTGTTTTTT. The J gene is TRBJ2-2, the V gene TRBV11-2, with a weak D call TRBD1 (5 bases). Trimming stripped 4 bases from V and 5 bases from J, with 14 bases between. CDR1 is SGHAT and CDR2 is FQNNGV in the germline V gene. CDR3 length equals 15 residues.

The genes are TRBV9 and TRBJ2-7; 9 bases are a match to TRBD2. This CDR3 has 15 residues. Per germline, CDR1 SGDLS and CDR2 YYNGEE. With V trimmed by 1 base and J by 3 bases, 5 bases remained unmatched. The CDR3 loop is CASSVKAGGNYEQYF. The CDR3 DNA sequence: TGTGCCAGCAGCGTAAAAGCGGGGGGCAACTACGAGCAGTACTTC.